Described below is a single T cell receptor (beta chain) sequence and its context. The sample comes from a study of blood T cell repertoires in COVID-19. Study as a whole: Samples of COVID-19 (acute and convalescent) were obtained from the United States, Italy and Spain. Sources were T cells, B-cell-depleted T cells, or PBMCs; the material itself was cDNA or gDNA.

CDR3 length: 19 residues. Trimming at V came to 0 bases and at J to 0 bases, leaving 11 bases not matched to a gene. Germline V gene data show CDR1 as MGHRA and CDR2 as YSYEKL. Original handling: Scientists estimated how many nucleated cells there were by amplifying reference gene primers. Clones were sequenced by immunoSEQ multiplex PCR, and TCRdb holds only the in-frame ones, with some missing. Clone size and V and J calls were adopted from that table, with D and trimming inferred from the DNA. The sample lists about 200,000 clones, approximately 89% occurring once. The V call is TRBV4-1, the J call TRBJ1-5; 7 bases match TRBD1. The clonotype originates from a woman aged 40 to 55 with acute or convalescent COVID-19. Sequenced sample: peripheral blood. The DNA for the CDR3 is TGCGCCAGCAGCCAAGATACCGGCCCCCGGACAGGTAGCAATCAGCCCCAGCATTTT. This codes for CASSQDTGPRTGSNQPQHF.